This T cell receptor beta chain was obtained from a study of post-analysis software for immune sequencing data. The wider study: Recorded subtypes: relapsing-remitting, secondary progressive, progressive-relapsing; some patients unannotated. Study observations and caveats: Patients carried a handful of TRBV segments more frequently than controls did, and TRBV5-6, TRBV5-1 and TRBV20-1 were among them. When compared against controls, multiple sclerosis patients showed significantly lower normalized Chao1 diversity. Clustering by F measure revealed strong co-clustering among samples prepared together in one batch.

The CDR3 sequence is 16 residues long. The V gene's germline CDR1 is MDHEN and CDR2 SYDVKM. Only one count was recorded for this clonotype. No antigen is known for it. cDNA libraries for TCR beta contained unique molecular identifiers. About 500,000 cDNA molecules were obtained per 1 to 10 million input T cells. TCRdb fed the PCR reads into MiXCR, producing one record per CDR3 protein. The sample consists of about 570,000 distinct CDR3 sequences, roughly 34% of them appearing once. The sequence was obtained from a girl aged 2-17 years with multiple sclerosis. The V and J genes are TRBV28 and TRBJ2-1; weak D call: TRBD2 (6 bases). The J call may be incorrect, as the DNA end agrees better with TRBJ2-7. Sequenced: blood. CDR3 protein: CASSSNEGLPNNEQYF. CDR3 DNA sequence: TGTGCCAGCAGTTCGAACGAAGGACTACCGAACAATGAGCAGTACTTC.